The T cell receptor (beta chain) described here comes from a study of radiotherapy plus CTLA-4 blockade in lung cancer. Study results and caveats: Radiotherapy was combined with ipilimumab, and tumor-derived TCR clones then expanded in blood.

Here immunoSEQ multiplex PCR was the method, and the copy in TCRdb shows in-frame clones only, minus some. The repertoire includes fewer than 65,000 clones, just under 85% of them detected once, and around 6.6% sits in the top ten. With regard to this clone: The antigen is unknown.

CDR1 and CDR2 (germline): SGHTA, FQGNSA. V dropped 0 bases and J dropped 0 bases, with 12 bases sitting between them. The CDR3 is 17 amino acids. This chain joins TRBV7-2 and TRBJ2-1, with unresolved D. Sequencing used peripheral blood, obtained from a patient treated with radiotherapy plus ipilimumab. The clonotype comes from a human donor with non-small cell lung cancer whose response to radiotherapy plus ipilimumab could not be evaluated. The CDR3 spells CASSLASRAVSYNEQFF. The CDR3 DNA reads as TGTGCCAGCAGCTTAGCAAGTCGAGCCGTCTCCTACAATGAGCAGTTCTTC. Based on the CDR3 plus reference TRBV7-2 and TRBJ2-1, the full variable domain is GAGVSQSPSNKVTEKGKDVELRCDPISGHTALYWYRQSLGQGLEFLIYFQGNSAPDKSGLPSDRFSAERTGGSVSTLTIQRTQQEDSAVYLCASSLASRAVSYNEQFFGPGTRLTVL.